This T cell receptor (beta chain) was found in a study of cytotoxic CD8 clonotypes in ibrutinib-treated CLL. This clone was observed many times. CDR1 is MGHDK and CDR2 is SYGVNS in the germline V gene. Trimming shortened V by 4 bases and J by 0 bases, and 15 bases separated the two germline ends. The CDR3 runs to 16 residues. Data came from immunoSEQ multiplex PCR; TCRdb stores just in-frame clones and leaves some out. The table includes some 200,000 clones, nearly 80% detected once. The receptor was isolated from a human donor with chronic lymphocytic leukemia. Sequencing used PBMCs, obtained after 12 months of ibrutinib treatment. V is TRBV25-1 and J is TRBJ1-2; a weak D match, TRBD1 (6 bases). The CDR3, as DNA: TGTGCCAGCAGTGCCCCCGGGACACAAGCTAACTATGGCTACACCTTC. Its protein product is CASSAPGTQANYGYTF.